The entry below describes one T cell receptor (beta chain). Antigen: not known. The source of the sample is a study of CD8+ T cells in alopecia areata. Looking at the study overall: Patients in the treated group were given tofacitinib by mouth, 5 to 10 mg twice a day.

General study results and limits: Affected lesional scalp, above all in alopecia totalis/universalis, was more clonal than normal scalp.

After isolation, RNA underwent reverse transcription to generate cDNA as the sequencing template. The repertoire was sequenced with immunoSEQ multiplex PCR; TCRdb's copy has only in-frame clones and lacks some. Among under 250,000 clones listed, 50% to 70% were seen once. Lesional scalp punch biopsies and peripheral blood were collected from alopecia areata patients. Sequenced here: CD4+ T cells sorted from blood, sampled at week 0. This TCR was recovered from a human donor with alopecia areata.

As DNA, the CDR3 is TGTGCCAGCAGCCTTTGGCAGACCTCGGGCACTGAAGCTTTCTTT. Translating it yields CASSLWQTSGTEAFF. J is TRBJ1-1 and V is TRBV5-6, with D unclear. The CDR3 has 15 residues. Trimming left V 4 bases short and J 4 bases short, with 17 bases between. The germline V gene has CDR1 SGHDT and CDR2 YYEEEE. The variable domain in full, completed from reference TRBV5-6 and TRBJ1-1, reads DAGVTQSPTHLIKTRGQQVTLRCSPKSGHDTVSWYQQALGQGPQFIFQYYEEEERQRGNFPDRFSGHQFPNYSSELNVNALLLGDSALYLCASSLWQTSGTEAFFGQGTRLTVV.